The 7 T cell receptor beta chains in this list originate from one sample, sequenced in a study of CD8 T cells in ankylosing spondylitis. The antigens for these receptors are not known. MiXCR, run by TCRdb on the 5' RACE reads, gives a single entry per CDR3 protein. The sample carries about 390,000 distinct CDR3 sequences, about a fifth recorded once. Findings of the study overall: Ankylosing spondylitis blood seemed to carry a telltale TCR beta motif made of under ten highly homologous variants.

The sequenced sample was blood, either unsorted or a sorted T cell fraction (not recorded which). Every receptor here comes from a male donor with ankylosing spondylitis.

CDR3 DNA sequence: TGTGCCACCAGCAGAGATTACGGGTCCAATCAGCCCCAGCATTTT. It codes for CATSRDYGSNQPQHF. The rearrangement links TRBV15 to TRBJ1-5; no reliable D call. V was shortened by 0 bases and J by 3 bases, with 9 bases between the two germline ends. CDR1 and CDR2 from the germline V gene are LNHNV and YYDKDF (reference sequence). CDR3 length: 15 residues.

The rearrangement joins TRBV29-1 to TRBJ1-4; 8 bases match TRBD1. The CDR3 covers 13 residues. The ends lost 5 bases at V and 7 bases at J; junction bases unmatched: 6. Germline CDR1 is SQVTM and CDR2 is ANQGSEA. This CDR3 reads CSVQGAWGEKLFF. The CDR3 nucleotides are TGCAGCGTTCAGGGGGCCTGGGGTGAAAAACTGTTTTTT.

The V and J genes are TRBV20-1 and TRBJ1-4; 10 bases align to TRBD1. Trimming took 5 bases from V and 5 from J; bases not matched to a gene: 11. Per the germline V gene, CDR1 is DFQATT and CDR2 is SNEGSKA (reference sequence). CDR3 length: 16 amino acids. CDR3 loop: CSAEAHRDRGNEKLFF. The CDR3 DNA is TGCAGTGCTGAGGCCCACCGGGACAGGGGAAATGAAAAACTGTTTTTT.

The CDR3 DNA sequence: TGTGCCACCAGCAGAGATAGTGGAGAGACCCAGTACTTC. Residues: CATSRDSGETQYF. The genes are TRBV15 and TRBJ2-5, with D uncertain. Germline CDR1 and CDR2: LNHNV and YYDKDF (reference sequence). This CDR3 comprises 13 residues. V lost 0 bases and J lost 4, with 6 bases in between.

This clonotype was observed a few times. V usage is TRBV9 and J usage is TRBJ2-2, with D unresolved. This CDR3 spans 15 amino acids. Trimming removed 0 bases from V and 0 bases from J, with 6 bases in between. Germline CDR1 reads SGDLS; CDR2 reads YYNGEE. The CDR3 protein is CASSVEPSNTGELFF. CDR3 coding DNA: TGTGCCAGCAGCGTAGAGCCTTCGAACACCGGGGAGCTGTTTTTT.

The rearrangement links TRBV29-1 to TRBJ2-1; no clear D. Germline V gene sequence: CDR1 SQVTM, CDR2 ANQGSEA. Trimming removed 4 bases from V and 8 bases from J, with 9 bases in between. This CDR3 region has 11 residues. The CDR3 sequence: CSVGNSDEQFF. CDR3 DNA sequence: TGCAGCGTTGGAAACTCGGATGAGCAGTTCTTC.

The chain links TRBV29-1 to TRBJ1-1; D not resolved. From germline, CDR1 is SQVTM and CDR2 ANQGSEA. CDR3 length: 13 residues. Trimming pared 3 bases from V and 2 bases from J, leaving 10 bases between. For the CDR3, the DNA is TGCAGCGTTGAGGTCGGCACCAACACTGAAGCTTTCTTT. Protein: CSVEVGTNTEAFF.